The 32 T cell receptor beta chains below come from one sample, sequenced in a study of radiation and T cells in renal cell carcinoma. Treatment indicated: treatment-naive control, cytoreductive nephrectomy. Method: immunoSEQ multiplex PCR; TCRdb's copy keeps in-frame clones and lacks some. Of about 3,700 clones listed, about 74% are singletons. The material was tumor tissue, obtained from a patient whose treatment was nephrectomy without radiotherapy. Every receptor here comes from a man between 50 and 59 years old with renal cell carcinoma.

The V and J genes are TRBV6-5 and TRBJ1-5, with 8 bases fitting TRBD1. V lost 6 bases to trimming and J lost 4 bases; unmatched junction nucleotides: 8. This CDR3 has 15 amino acids. CDR1 MNHEY and CDR2 SVGAGI come from the germline V gene. The CDR3 DNA sequence: TGTGCCAGCAGCTTCAACAGACAGGGGAATCAGCCCCAGCATTTT. Amino acid sequence: CASSFNRQGNQPQHF.

The rearrangement uses TRBV5-1 and TRBJ2-7, with TRBD2 identical over 10 bases. Trimming took 4 bases from V and 4 from J; bases not matched to a gene: 8. The CDR3 extends over 15 amino acids. Germline CDR1 is SGHRS and CDR2 is YFSETQ. CDR3 loop: CASSPGLAEIYEQYF. CDR3 nucleotides: TGCGCCAGCAGCCCAGGACTAGCGGAGATATACGAGCAGTACTTC.

V gene TRBV4-2 combines with J gene TRBJ2-3, with 9 bases fitting TRBD2. The CDR3 loop spans 20 amino acids. Germline lookup yields CDR1 LGHNA and CDR2 YNFKEQ. Unmatched junction bases numbered 20, after V lost 3 bases and J lost 4 bases. The CDR3 DNA reads as TGTGCCAGCAGCCAGGGGGGGGGCCTAGCGGGGCCTATCCGGGCAGATACGCAGTATTTT. Protein product: CASSQGGGLAGPIRADTQYF.

The table lists this clone with a count of one. The CDR3 DNA reads TGTGCCAGCAGTGGTACCGATAACTATGGCTACACCTTC. It is translated as CASSGTDNYGYTF. This chain connects TRBV28 to TRBJ1-2; no reliable D call. The CDR3 is 13 residues long. The V end was cut by 5 bases, the J end by 1 base, with 8 bases between. The germline CDR1 and CDR2 sequences are MDHEN and SYDVKM.

This chain links TRBV5-1 with TRBJ2-7, with TRBD2 matching over 10 bases. Germline values: CDR1 SGHRS, CDR2 YFSETQ. V shed 4 bases and J 1 base; nucleotides not matched to a gene: 14. The CDR3 loop spans 18 amino acids. CDR3 coding DNA: TGCGCCAGCAGCCTCCCTCAAACCGGGACTAGCGTTTCCTACGAGCAGTACTTC. It translates to CASSLPQTGTSVSYEQYF.

This clone was seen more than once but under ten times. The chain links TRBV9 to TRBJ2-3; 7 bases match TRBD2. Trimming took 0 bases from V and 3 from J; bases not matched to a gene: 7. Germline loops: CDR1 SGDLS, CDR2 YYNGEE. This CDR3 region has 16 residues. The CDR3 protein is CASSVEAGEMTDTQYF. Written as DNA, the CDR3 is TGTGCCAGCAGCGTAGAGGCGGGAGAAATGACAGATACGCAGTATTTT. Full variable domain (remainder filled in from reference TRBV9 and TRBJ2-3): DSGVTQTPKHLITATGQRVTLRCSPRSGDLSVYWYQQSLDQGLQFLIQYYNGEERAKGNILERFSAQQFPDLHSELNLSSLELGDSALYFCASSVEAGEMTDTQYFGPGTRLTVL.

This chain uses TRBV6-5 with TRBJ2-5, with TRBD2 matching 7 bases. Germline assignment: CDR1 MNHEY and CDR2 SVGAGI. The CDR3 is 13 residues long. V lost 6 bases and J lost 5; bases outside the gene matches: 6. The CDR3 protein is CASRQRGGETQYF. CDR3 coding DNA: TGTGCCAGCAGGCAAAGGGGAGGGGAGACCCAGTACTTC.

The chain employs TRBV2 and TRBJ2-2; D ambiguous. The CDR3 contains 13 residues. The ends were cut back, 6 bases at V and 7 bases at J, with 12 bases in the middle. Germline V gene data show CDR1 as SNHLY and CDR2 as FYNNEI. The CDR3 DNA is TGTGCCAGCAGCCCATGGGTTGACGGGGAGCTGTTTTTT. Protein: CASSPWVDGELFF.

This chain uses TRBV9 with TRBJ2-1; possibly TRBD2 for D (6 bases). This CDR3 comprises 17 residues. The germline gives CDR1 SGDLS, CDR2 YYNGEE. Trimming shortened V by 0 bases and J by 5 bases, and 18 bases separated the two germline ends. CDR3 sequence (DNA): TGTGCCAGCAGCGTAGTAGGCGGGATAGGCACTAACAATGAGCAGTTCTTC. Encoded protein: CASSVVGGIGTNNEQFF.

This chain connects TRBV5-1 to TRBJ1-1, with D possibly being TRBD1 (6 bases). CDR1 is SGHRS and CDR2 is YFSETQ in the germline V gene. V lost 0 bases to trimming and J lost 5 bases, with 11 bases between them. CDR3 length equals 14 residues. The CDR3 sequence is CASSLDSQGTEAFF. CDR3 DNA: TGCGCCAGCAGCTTGGACAGTCAGGGGACTGAAGCTTTCTTT.

This rearrangement joins TRBV5-6 to TRBJ1-5; D possibly corresponds to TRBD1 (6 bases). This CDR3 comprises 17 residues. V gave up 4 bases and J gave up 0 bases, with 17 bases separating them. Germline assignment: CDR1 SGHDT and CDR2 YYEEEE. The CDR3: CASSRHSRTDSNQPQHF. The CDR3 nucleotides read TGTGCCAGCAGCCGACACTCAAGGACAGATAGCAATCAGCCCCAGCATTTT.

The gene calls are TRBV19 and TRBJ2-1; 7 nucleotides match TRBD1. The CDR3 spans 16 residues. Germline assignment: CDR1 LNHDA and CDR2 SQIVND (reference sequence). The junction had 16 bases not matched to a gene; V was cut back by 8 bases and J by 6 bases. CDR3 nucleotides: TGTGCCAGTTCGTTTCGAACAGGGGTTGACTTCAATGAGCAGTTCTTC. Translated: CASSFRTGVDFNEQFF.

V gene TRBV10-2 combines with J gene TRBJ2-3; TRBD2 matches at 8 bases. With V trimmed by 8 bases and J by 4 bases, 5 bases remained unmatched. The germline V gene has CDR1 WSHSY and CDR2 SAAADI. The CDR3 sequence is 13 residues long. CDR3 loop: CASREGGPDTQYF. The CDR3 coding sequence is TGCGCCAGCCGGGAGGGAGGCCCAGATACGCAGTATTTT.

J is TRBJ2-7 and V is TRBV7-2, with D unclear. V was cut by 5 bases and J by 0 bases, with 14 bases left in between. The CDR3 extends over 15 amino acids. In germline, CDR1 is SGHTA, CDR2 FQGNSA. CDR3 nucleotides: TGTGCCAGCAGCGAAGGTCTAGGCCTCTCCTACGAGCAGTACTTC. It codes for CASSEGLGLSYEQYF.

This clone was seen just once. V gene TRBV27 combines with J gene TRBJ2-3, with unresolved D. Trimming stripped 4 bases from V and 2 bases from J, with 10 bases between. The CDR3 spans 14 residues. Germline CDR1 and CDR2: MNHEY and SMNVEV (reference sequence). The CDR3 sequence: CASSYGGTTDTQYF. CDR3 in DNA: TGTGCCAGCAGTTATGGCGGAACCACAGATACGCAGTATTTT.

The chain employs TRBV5-5 and TRBJ2-2, with D possibly called TRBD1 or TRBD2 (5 bases each). V was trimmed by 4 bases and J by 7 bases, leaving 17 bases between them. Germline-derived CDR1 and CDR2 are SGHKS and YYEKEE (reference sequence). CDR3 size: 15 residues. This CDR3 reads CASSGEGESHGELFF. DNA for the CDR3: TGTGCCAGCAGCGGGGAAGGGGAGTCCCACGGGGAGCTGTTTTTT.

This clone has just a few counts. The chain uses TRBV9 and TRBJ1-2, with D maybe TRBD1 (5 bases). The CDR3 runs to 16 residues. Germline V gene sequence: CDR1 SGDLS, CDR2 YYNGEE. The V gene lost 3 bases and the J gene lost 7 bases, with 22 bases spanning the gap. CDR3 in DNA: TGTGCCAGCAGCGCTACCGCCCTCGGGCAGGGCTTTGGCTACACCTTC. Amino acid sequence: CASSATALGQGFGYTF. The whole variable domain, remainder taken from reference TRBV9 and TRBJ1-2, is DSGVTQTPKHLITATGQRVTLRCSPRSGDLSVYWYQQSLDQGLQFLIQYYNGEERAKGNILERFSAQQFPDLHSELNLSSLELGDSALYFCASSATALGQGFGYTFGSGTRLTVV.

The chain recombines TRBV2 with TRBJ1-2; the D gene is possibly TRBD1 (5 bases). Germline lookup yields CDR1 SNHLY and CDR2 FYNNEI. The CDR3 sequence is 15 residues long. Trimming took 2 bases from V and 6 from J, leaving 16 bases between them. This CDR3 is CASSEWATGTDGYTF. CDR3 nucleotide sequence: TGTGCCAGCAGTGAATGGGCGACCGGGACGGATGGCTACACCTTC.

The chain carries TRBV2 and TRBJ1-2; D call uncertain. The germline gives CDR1 SNHLY, CDR2 FYNNEI. The CDR3 runs 11 residues. The V end was cut by 6 bases, the J end by 6 bases, with 8 bases between. DNA of the CDR3: TGTGCCAGCAGGAGAGGAAATGGCTACACCTTC. Protein product: CASRRGNGYTF. The full variable domain, its missing parts supplied by reference TRBV2 and TRBJ1-2, is EPEVTQTPSHQVTQMGQEVILRCVPISNHLYFYWYRQILGQKVEFLVSFYNNEISEKSEIFDDQFSVERPDGSNFTLKIRSTKLEDSAMYFCASRRGNGYTFGSGTRLTVV.

This clone was found once. The chain has TRBV5-1 and TRBJ2-7; possibly TRBD1 or TRBD2 for D (6 bases each). Deletions cut 6 bases from V and 7 bases from J, with 23 bases between. This CDR3 has 15 amino acids. Germline V gene lookup returns CDR1 SGHRS and CDR2 YFSETQ. In DNA form, the CDR3 reads TGCGCCAGCACTGAGGGGGGCGCAGGGGACCGGGAGCAGTACTTC. Translated: CASTEGGAGDREQYF.

CDR3 DNA: TGTGCCAGCAGTTTATGGGTGCAGGGGGGTACCTACGACAATCAGCCCCAGCATTTT. The encoded protein is CASSLWVQGGTYDNQPQHF. The rearrangement uses TRBV28 and TRBJ1-5; 7 bases are shared with TRBD1. This CDR3 comprises 19 residues. V was clipped by 0 bases and J by 3 bases; unmatched bases: 14. Germline-derived CDR1 and CDR2 are MDHEN and SYDVKM.

The chain recombines TRBV6-5 with TRBJ1-1; 7 positions agree with TRBD1. CDR1 and CDR2 (germline): MNHEY, SVGAGI. The CDR3 sequence is 14 residues long. The J segment lost 1 base and the V segment lost 10 bases, leaving 9 bases of the junction unmatched. The CDR3 loop is CAIRQGDENTEAFF. The CDR3 DNA follows: TGTGCCATAAGACAGGGAGACGAGAACACTGAAGCTTTCTTT.

This clone is a singleton in its sample. This chain connects TRBV2 to TRBJ1-1, with a possible D match to TRBD1 (5 bases). This CDR3 is built from 14 residues. Trimming took off 7 bases at V and 1 base at J, with 13 bases between the two ends. Germline CDR1 and CDR2: SNHLY and FYNNEI. The CDR3 sequence: CASIGGQANTEAFF. The CDR3, as DNA: TGTGCCAGCATTGGGGGTCAGGCGAACACTGAAGCTTTCTTT.

The chain uses TRBV6-6 and TRBJ2-3; D uncertain. The CDR3 loop spans 15 amino acids. CDR1 is MNHNY, CDR2 SVGAGI, per germline (reference sequence). V was clipped by 0 bases and J by 1 base, with 8 bases between them. CDR3 nucleotide sequence: TGTGCCAGCAGTTACTCATCGGGCGGCACAGATACGCAGTATTTT. Its protein product is CASSYSSGGTDTQYF.

The genes are TRBV6-5 and TRBJ1-1, with D possibly being TRBD1 (5 bases). With 0 bases removed from V and 7 bases from J, the gap between germline ends came to 12 bases. This CDR3 is 14 amino acids long. The V gene's germline CDR1 is MNHEY and CDR2 SVGAGI. The CDR3 DNA reads as TGTGCCAGCAGTTACTCCGGGGGGTCCATTGAAGCTTTCTTT. It specifies CASSYSGGSIEAFF.

This clone has more than one count but fewer than ten. The rearrangement uses TRBV2 and TRBJ1-2; D may be TRBD1 (5 bases). Germline V gene lookup returns CDR1 SNHLY and CDR2 FYNNEI. Between the trimmed V and J ends, which lost 6 bases and 8 bases, there was a span of 10 bases. The CDR3 loop spans 11 amino acids. CDR3 loop: CASRMTDGYTF. In nucleotides, the CDR3 is TGTGCCAGCAGGATGACAGACGGCTACACCTTC.

The chain links TRBV18 to TRBJ2-1; no firm D call. Germline assignment: CDR1 KGHSH and CDR2 LQKENI. The V end lost 3 bases, the J end lost 7 bases, and 10 bases lay between the germline ends. The CDR3 is 13 residues long. In nucleotides, the CDR3 is TGTGCCAGCTCACCCTTGTCCATGAATGAGCAGTTCTTC. It specifies CASSPLSMNEQFF.

The V and J genes are TRBV5-3 and TRBJ2-4; no definite D call. TRBV5-3 is labeled an ORF, and its function is uncertain. This CDR3 region has 16 residues. Between the trimmed V and J ends, which lost 1 base and 0 bases, there was a span of 11 bases. CDR3 sequence: CARSLKSIIAKNIQYF. For the CDR3, the DNA is TGTGCCAGAAGCTTGAAATCAATAATAGCCAAAAACATTCAGTACTTC.

This rearrangement joins TRBV29-1 to TRBJ2-5; the D call may be TRBD1 or TRBD2 (5 bases each). V lost 4 bases to trimming and J lost 4 bases, with 13 bases between them. There are 13 residues in the CDR3. Germline CDR1 SQVTM, CDR2 ANQGSEA. Here the CDR3 DNA reads TGCAGCGTTGGGGGGAATAGTGTAGAGACCCAGTACTTC. Translation gives CSVGGNSVETQYF.

This chain links TRBV13 with TRBJ1-4, with D tentatively TRBD1 (5 bases). Germline V lookup: CDR1 PRHDT, CDR2 FYEKMQ (reference sequence). Trimming took off 5 bases at V and 4 bases at J, with 11 bases between the two ends. This CDR3 region has 14 residues. CDR3 region: CASSQQENNEKLFF. The CDR3 DNA reads as TGTGCCAGCAGCCAACAGGAGAATAATGAAAAACTGTTTTTT.

The sample holds a few counts of this clone. The chain carries TRBV27 and TRBJ1-1; D remains ambiguous. The CDR3 covers 13 residues. From germline, CDR1 is MNHEY and CDR2 SMNVEV (reference sequence). V lost 4 bases, J lost 0 bases, and 6 bases lay in between. The CDR3 here is CASSSQMNTEAFF. CDR3 DNA: TGTGCCAGCAGTTCACAGATGAACACTGAAGCTTTCTTT.

CDR3 sequence (DNA): TGTGCCAGCAGCCGGATTCCCGACACTGAAGCTTTCTTT. This translates into CASSRIPDTEAFF. This chain connects TRBV27 to TRBJ1-1; no reliable D call. The germline CDR1 and CDR2 sequences are MNHEY and SMNVEV (reference sequence). The CDR3 contains 13 residues. V was trimmed by 6 bases and J by 3 bases, leaving 11 bases between them.